The 4 T cell receptor beta chains below were found in one sample sequenced in a study of CD8 T cells in Susac syndrome. RNA in amounts of roughly 0.5 to 1 ug was reverse transcribed with random hexamers. TCRdb ran MiXCR on the immunoSEQ multiplex PCR reads and lists one entry per CDR3 protein. The sample shows around 130,000 distinct CDR3 sequences, 94% of them seen only once. The sample taken for sequencing was CD4+ T cells from PBMCs. The receptors were gathered from a human donor in good health.

A few counts support this clonotype. The chain couples TRBV3-1 to TRBJ2-1, with TRBD2 identical over 11 bases. CDR3 length: 15 amino acids. V shed 3 bases, J shed 3 bases, and the junction held 1 base outside the gene matches. The germline V gene has CDR1 LGHDT and CDR2 YNNKEL (reference sequence). CDR3: CASSHGTSGYNEQFF. CDR3 DNA sequence: TGTGCCAGCAGCCACGGGACTAGCGGCTACAATGAGCAGTTCTTC.

The chain links TRBV7-2 to TRBJ2-3, with D unclear. Trimming took 3 bases from V and 7 from J, leaving 8 bases between them. This CDR3 has 12 amino acids. CDR1 and CDR2 from the germline V gene are SGHTA and FQGNSA. CDR3 bases: TGTGCCAGCAGCTTGGGTCGCAATACGCAGTATTTT. Translated: CASSLGRNTQYF.

The chain combines TRBV5-6 with TRBJ1-1; D uncertain. Per germline, CDR1 SGHDT and CDR2 YYEEEE. The CDR3 covers 12 residues. The ends were cut back, 0 bases at V and 3 bases at J, with 3 bases in the middle. The CDR3 nucleotides read TGTGCCAGCAGCTTGGTGGACACTGAAGCTTTCTTT. Translating gives CASSLVDTEAFF.

The chain recombines TRBV6-5 with TRBJ1-6; D remains ambiguous. CDR3 length: 15 amino acids. V dropped 2 bases and J dropped 6 bases, with 11 bases sitting between them. Looked up from germline, CDR1 is MNHEY and CDR2 is SVGAGI. The DNA of the CDR3 is TGTGCCAGCAGTTACGATCCGGGCGTTAATTCACCCCTCCACTTT. It specifies CASSYDPGVNSPLHF.